The 20 T cell receptor beta chains below come from one sample, sequenced in a study of control samples from healthy donors and cancer patients. The protocol was immunoSEQ multiplex PCR, while the TCRdb copy is restricted to in-frame clones and leaves out a portion. The sample consists of about 51,000 clones, about 92% of them appearing once. Sequences were obtained from PBMCs. These TCRs come from a middle-aged man with colorectal cancer.

The chain combines TRBV3-1 (or the pseudogene TRBV3-2) with TRBJ2-1, with no clear D. V was pared by 0 bases and J by 4 bases, with 7 bases between. This CDR3 contains 14 residues. The V gene's germline CDR1 is LGHDT and CDR2 YNNKEL (reference sequence). As DNA, the CDR3 is TGTGCCAGCAGCCAAGATGGAATTTACAATGAGCAGTTCTTC. Translated, it gives CASSQDGIYNEQFF.

The rearrangement links TRBV6-5 to TRBJ1-2; D possibly corresponds to TRBD1 (6 bases). The V and J ends lost 0 bases and 8 bases respectively, with 19 bases between them. The CDR3 loop spans 16 amino acids. The V gene's germline CDR1 is MNHEY and CDR2 SVGAGI. The CDR3 region is CASSYSMGGGRKGYTF. The CDR3 DNA is TGTGCCAGCAGTTACTCGATGGGCGGGGGGCGAAAGGGCTACACCTTC.

This chain connects TRBV19 to TRBJ2-2, with D perhaps TRBD1 or TRBD2 (5 bases each). V dropped 6 bases and J dropped 0 bases, with 17 bases sitting between them. Germline values: CDR1 LNHDA, CDR2 SQIVND (reference sequence). The CDR3 loop spans 17 amino acids. CDR3 amino acids: CASSREGPTSNTGELFF. The CDR3 nucleotides are TGTGCCAGTAGCAGAGAGGGGCCAACTTCGAACACCGGGGAGCTGTTTTTT. The full variable domain, its missing parts supplied by reference TRBV19 and TRBJ2-2, is DGGITQSPKYLFRKEGQNVTLSCEQNLNHDAMYWYRQDPGQGLRLIYYSQIVNDFQKGDIAEGYSVSREKKESFPLTVTSAQKNPTAFYLCASSREGPTSNTGELFFGEGSRLTVL.

J is TRBJ1-6 and V is TRBV10-2; D is possibly TRBD1 (5 bases). Trimming shortened V by 6 bases and J by 8 bases, and 11 bases separated the two germline ends. The CDR3 is made up of 13 amino acids. The germline V gene has CDR1 WSHSY and CDR2 SAAADI. The CDR3 reads CASRSTAYSPLHF. CDR3 bases: TGCGCCAGCAGGTCGACAGCCTATTCACCCCTCCACTTT.

The gene calls are TRBV11-2 and TRBJ2-1; D unclear. The CDR3 sequence is 15 residues long. Trimming took off 5 bases at V and 0 bases at J, with 11 bases between the two ends. CDR1 is SGHAT, CDR2 FQNNGV, per germline. CDR3 in DNA: TGTGCCAGCAGCCCCGAGGTGAGCTCCTACAATGAGCAGTTCTTC. The encoded protein is CASSPEVSSYNEQFF.

This clone was recorded only once. The J gene is TRBJ1-1, the V gene TRBV18; D not certain. The V end lost 3 bases, the J end lost 5 bases, and 13 bases lay between the germline ends. The CDR3 extends over 14 amino acids. CDR1 is KGHSH and CDR2 is LQKENI in the germline V gene. The CDR3 DNA is TGTGCCAGCTCACCCATGGAGGTCTTTACTGAAGCTTTCTTT. It codes for CASSPMEVFTEAFF.

The rearrangement links TRBV30 to TRBJ2-7; D unresolved. V was clipped by 0 bases and J by 2 bases, with 11 bases between them. The CDR3 runs to 14 residues. Germline CDR1 and CDR2: GTSNPN and SVGIG (reference sequence). The CDR3 spells CAWSVGYIAYEQYF. The CDR3 coding sequence is TGTGCCTGGAGTGTAGGATACATCGCCTACGAGCAGTACTTC.

This clone came up once. The J gene is TRBJ2-1, the V gene TRBV15, with D possibly TRBD2 on 5 matching bases. V dropped 3 bases and J dropped 9 bases, with 12 bases sitting between them. This CDR3 region has 13 residues. In germline, CDR1 is LNHNV, CDR2 YYDKDF (reference sequence). In DNA, the CDR3 is TGTGCCACCAGCAGTGGAAAGAGCGGTGAGCAGTTCTTC. It is translated as CATSSGKSGEQFF. Full variable domain (rest looked up from reference TRBV15 and TRBJ2-1): DAMVIQNPRYQVTQFGKPVTLSCSQTLNHNVMYWYQQKSSQAPKLLFHYYDKDFNNEADTPDNFQSRRPNTSFCFLDIRSPGLGDTAMYLCATSSGKSGEQFFGPGTRLTVL.

J is TRBJ2-1 and V is TRBV10-3; 11 bases fit TRBD2. This CDR3 is built from 16 residues. The V gene's germline CDR1 is ENHRY and CDR2 SYGVKD. V lost 8 bases, J lost 9 bases, and 15 bases stayed unmatched. In DNA, the CDR3 is TGTGCCATCCTATTACGGGGGACTAGCGGTTCCGGTGAGCAGTTCTTC. It encodes CAILLRGTSGSGEQFF.

The chain joins TRBV28 to TRBJ2-3, with 7 nucleotides matching TRBD1. Germline V gives CDR1 MDHEN, CDR2 SYDVKM. CDR3 length: 16 amino acids. Germline trimming cut 5 bases from V and 1 base from J; bases unmatched to any gene: 9. This chain's CDR3 is CASSVPGGWGTDTQYF. The CDR3 nucleotides read TGTGCCAGCAGTGTACCAGGGGGATGGGGCACAGATACGCAGTATTTT.

The CDR3 loop reads CASSLEPLRDTQYF. The CDR3 DNA reads TGTGCCAGCAGCTTGGAGCCTTTACGTGATACGCAGTATTTT. This rearrangement joins TRBV5-4 to TRBJ2-3; D not certain. The V end was cut by 0 bases, the J end by 6 bases, with 11 bases between. Germline-derived CDR1 and CDR2 are SGHNT and YYREEE (reference sequence). The CDR3 loop spans 14 amino acids.

The chain recombines TRBV6-5 with TRBJ2-3; no clear D gene. The CDR3 runs 15 residues. Germline CDR1 and CDR2: MNHEY and SVGAGI. V lost 5 bases to trimming and J lost 3 bases, with 15 bases between them. The CDR3 bases are TGTGCCAGCAGTCGGAAGGGAACGGGTACAGATACGCAGTATTTT. Encoded protein: CASSRKGTGTDTQYF.

The genes are TRBV2 and TRBJ1-5; TRBD1 is a possible D gene (6 bases). The germline V and J ends were trimmed by 3 bases and 7 bases, with 19 bases remaining between them. The CDR3 spans 16 residues. The germline CDR1 and CDR2 sequences are SNHLY and FYNNEI. CDR3 amino acids: CASSEGGYAVGQPQHF. In DNA form, the CDR3 reads TGTGCCAGCAGTGAGGGGGGCTACGCGGTTGGCCAGCCCCAGCATTTT.

This chain uses TRBV5-6 with TRBJ2-1; D is uncertain. The CDR3 consists of 13 residues. V was cut by 0 bases and J by 14 bases, with 15 bases left in between. CDR1 SGHDT and CDR2 YYEEEE come from the germline V gene. Here the CDR3 reads CASSLGTPYGEFF. In DNA form, the CDR3 reads TGTGCCAGCAGCTTGGGGACGCCCTACGGAGAGTTCTTC.

The chain combines TRBV7-2 with TRBJ2-2; D gene uncertain. CDR3 size: 14 residues. Germline assignment: CDR1 SGHTA and CDR2 FQGNSA. The germline V and J ends were trimmed by 3 bases and 5 bases, with 10 bases remaining between them. DNA of the CDR3: TGTGCCAGCAGCTTCGGCAGATCTACCGGGGAGCTGTTTTTT. Its protein is CASSFGRSTGELFF.

The CDR3 bases are TGCGCCAGCAGCCGCGGGACAGACGGGGAGCTGTTTTTT. Residues: CASSRGTDGELFF. The gene calls are TRBV5-1 and TRBJ2-2; possibly TRBD1 for D (7 bases). V shed 4 bases and J shed 7 bases, with 11 bases lying between them. This CDR3 region has 13 residues. Germline V lookup: CDR1 SGHRS, CDR2 YFSETQ.

This chain joins TRBV7-9 and TRBJ2-1; 8 positions agree with TRBD2. The V gene end was trimmed by 5 bases and the J gene end by 8 bases; junction bases not matched to a gene: 11. Germline CDR1 and CDR2: SEHNR and FQNEAQ (reference sequence). The CDR3 is 15 residues long. The CDR3 region is CASSPIQREFDEQFF. The CDR3 bases are TGTGCCAGCAGCCCAATCCAGCGGGAGTTCGATGAGCAGTTCTTC.

This clone showed up just once. This rearrangement joins TRBV9 to TRBJ2-7; perhaps TRBD2 as D (6 bases). CDR1 is SGDLS, CDR2 YYNGEE, per germline. The CDR3 has 14 residues. Trimming left V 4 bases short and J 1 base short, with 12 bases between. CDR3 nucleotide sequence: TGTGCCAGCAGCTTCACTGCGGGATCCTACGAGCAGTACTTC. Translated, it gives CASSFTAGSYEQYF.

The chain uses TRBV6-6 and TRBJ2-1, with no clear D. Germline V CDR1 and CDR2: MNHNY, SVGAGI (reference sequence). With 2 bases removed from V and 8 bases from J, the gap between germline ends came to 7 bases. The CDR3 is 12 residues long. Here the CDR3 reads CASSYPADEQFF. The CDR3 region has the DNA TGTGCCAGCAGTTACCCGGCTGATGAGCAGTTCTTC.

This chain uses TRBV7-9 with TRBJ1-1; 8 positions match TRBD1. This CDR3 is 16 amino acids long. Germline CDR1 reads SEHNR; CDR2 reads FQNEAQ (reference sequence). V was pared by 1 base and J by 5 bases, with 9 bases of the junction left unmatched. CDR3 DNA sequence: TGTGCCAGCAGCTTAGGACGCGGACAGGGTTTGACTGAAGCTTTCTTT. Protein product: CASSLGRGQGLTEAFF.